The rows below give T cell receptor beta chains drawn from one sample of a study of beta chain features in type 1 diabetes. Sequenced by immunoSEQ multiplex PCR; TCRdb stores in-frame clones only, minus some. The sample shows 450,000 to 600,000 clones, approximately 28% of them seen only once. Input material: naive CD4+ T cells from blood. The receptor source for this set is a man younger than 30 in good health. The CDR3 runs from the conserved cysteine through the conserved F or W. A D gene is named only where the DNA matches it firmly. The listing skips clone size in some rows; elsewhere it reads once, few, many or a size class.

v_gene	d_gene	abundance	j_gene	CDR3aa	CDR3nt
TRBV7-2	-	-	TRBJ2-7	CASSSKGGLTNHEQYF	TGTGCCAGCAGCTCAAAGGGGGGACTAACGAACCACGAGCAGTACTTC
TRBV11-1	TRBD2	-	TRBJ2-7	CASSFTTSGSTEQYF	TGTGCCAGCAGCTTTACCACTAGCGGGAGCACCGAGCAGTACTTC
TRBV30	TRBD1	few	TRBJ2-3	CAWNPGQGRTDTQYF	TGTGCCTGGAACCCGGGACAGGGAAGAACAGATACGCAGTATTTT
TRBV29-1	TRBD1	-	TRBJ2-5	CSGLGTVQETQYF	TGCAGCGGCCTAGGGACAGTACAAGAGACCCAGTACTTC
TRBV7-2	-	few	TRBJ2-6	CASSFDSGANVLTF	TGTGCCAGCAGCTTCGACTCTGGGGCCAACGTCCTGACTTTC
TRBV7-8	-	-	TRBJ1-2	CASSLVPGWSYGYTF	TGTGCCAGCAGCTTAGTCCCTGGGTGGTCCTATGGCTACACCTTC
TRBV27	-	few	TRBJ2-7	CASSDTGTSYEQYF	TGTGCCAGCAGTGACACAGGAACATCCTACGAGCAGTACTTC
TRBV30	TRBD1	-	TRBJ1-2	CAWSPGVLGTAIHGYTF	TGTGCCTGGAGTCCCGGAGTTTTAGGGACAGCCATCCATGGCTACACCTTC
TRBV19	-	few	TRBJ1-5	CASSIAPGSQPQHF	TGTGCCAGTAGTATAGCTCCGGGATCGCAGCCCCAGCATTTT
TRBV6-1	-	-	TRBJ2-3	CASSEVPAGGSDTQYF	TGTGCCAGCAGTGAAGTCCCAGCCGGAGGGTCAGATACGCAGTATTTT
TRBV9	TRBD2	-	TRBJ2-3	CASSVPRTSGDTQYF	TGTGCCAGCAGCGTACCTCGGACTAGCGGAGATACGCAGTATTTT
TRBV11-2	-	-	TRBJ2-3	CASSAYTDTQYF	TGTGCCAGCAGCGCCTACACAGATACGCAGTATTTT
TRBV2	-	-	TRBJ2-5	CASSMEETQYF	TGTGCCAGCAGTATGGAAGAGACCCAGTACTTC
TRBV29-1	TRBD1	-	TRBJ2-2	CSVDIRGQSGELFF	TGCAGCGTTGATATCAGGGGGCAAAGCGGGGAGCTGTTTTTT
TRBV5-1	-	-	TRBJ2-1	CASSTDRRSRGEQFF	TGCGCCAGCAGCACGGACAGGCGGTCGCGGGGTGAGCAGTTCTTC
TRBV29-1	TRBD2	once	TRBJ2-7	CSVGRRTSGSLSSYEQYF	TGCAGCGTTGGACGCCGGACTAGCGGGAGTTTGAGCTCCTACGAGCAGTACTTC
TRBV9	TRBD2	-	TRBJ2-3	CASSVASGALTDTQYF	TGTGCCAGCAGCGTGGCTAGCGGGGCTCTCACAGATACGCAGTATTTT
TRBV7-8	-	few	TRBJ1-1	CASSLVTGNTEAFF	TGTGCCAGCAGCTTAGTGACAGGGAACACTGAAGCTTTCTTT
TRBV7-2	-	-	TRBJ2-7	CASSFMVGYEQYF	TGTGCCAGCAGCTTTATGGTGGGCTACGAGCAGTACTTC
TRBV18	-	few	TRBJ2-7	CASSPGQWAYEQYF	TGTGCCAGCTCACCTGGGCAGTGGGCCTACGAGCAGTACTTC
TRBV30	TRBD2	few	TRBJ2-7	CAPRRSGRNEQYF	TGTGCCCCACGAAGGAGCGGGAGGAACGAGCAGTACTTC
TRBV5-5	-	-	TRBJ2-5	CASSLTWQETQYF	TGTGCCAGCAGCTTGACGTGGCAAGAGACCCAGTACTTC
TRBV15	TRBD2	few	TRBJ2-2	CATSPSGRQTGELFF	TGTGCCACCAGCCCTAGCGGGAGGCAGACCGGGGAGCTGTTTTTT
TRBV7-9	-	-	TRBJ1-1	CASSGGPREAFF	TGTGCCAGCAGCGGGGGGCCGAGGGAAGCTTTCTTT
TRBV18	-	few	TRBJ2-5	CASSPSLETQYF	TGTGCCAGCTCACCAAGTCTGGAGACCCAGTACTTC
TRBV5-1	TRBD2	few	TRBJ2-1	CASHPTSGVSSYNEQFF	TGCGCCAGCCACCCCACTAGCGGCGTAAGCTCCTACAATGAGCAGTTCTTC
TRBV5-1	TRBD2	-	TRBJ2-1	CASSLLAGLTYNEQFF	TGCGCCAGCAGCCTCCTAGCGGGTCTAACCTACAATGAGCAGTTCTTC
TRBV9	TRBD1	few	TRBJ1-5	CASSVGQGFNQPQHF	TGTGCCAGCAGCGTGGGACAGGGCTTCAATCAGCCCCAGCATTTT
TRBV9	-	few	TRBJ2-3	CASSVVGGWTDTQYF	TGTGCCAGCAGCGTAGTCGGGGGCTGGACAGATACGCAGTATTTT
TRBV10-3	-	-	TRBJ2-2	CAIRGTGTGELFF	TGTGCCATCCGCGGTACGGGGACCGGGGAGCTGTTTTTT
TRBV25-1	-	few	TRBJ2-7	CASSELAIPYEQYF	TGTGCCAGCAGTGAATTGGCGATTCCCTACGAGCAGTACTTC
TRBV18	-	-	TRBJ2-1	CASSLDRQYNEQFF	TGTGCCAGCTCGTTGGACCGGCAGTACAATGAGCAGTTCTTC
TRBV6-6	TRBD2	few	TRBJ2-2	CASRPGTSGRRELFF	TGTGCCAGCAGGCCTGGGACTAGCGGGAGACGGGAGCTGTTTTTT
TRBV30	-	-	TRBJ1-4	CAWSSNRERAKLFF	TGTGCCTGGAGTTCTAATCGGGAGAGAGCAAAACTGTTTTTT
TRBV7-7	TRBD1	-	TRBJ2-1	CASSLGQGENEQFF	TGTGCTAGCAGCCTAGGACAGGGGGAGAATGAGCAGTTCTTC
TRBV7-8	-	few	TRBJ2-3	CASSLGLATDTQYF	TGTGCCAGCAGCTTAGGGCTAGCAACAGATACGCAGTATTTT
TRBV30	TRBD1	-	TRBJ1-4	CAWTRDRVGTNEKLFF	TGTGCCTGGACCCGGGACAGGGTGGGAACTAATGAAAAACTGTTTTTT
TRBV5-4	TRBD1	-	TRBJ2-7	CASSWRDREVYEQYF	TGTGCCAGCAGCTGGAGGGACAGGGAGGTCTACGAGCAGTACTTC
TRBV30	-	-	TRBJ1-1	CAWGRNTEAFF	TGTGCCTGGGGAAGGAACACTGAAGCTTTCTTT
TRBV4-3	TRBD1	-	TRBJ2-1	CASSRTGGSYNEQFF	TGCGCCAGCAGCCGTACAGGGGGTTCCTACAATGAGCAGTTCTTC
TRBV2	-	-	TRBJ1-2	CASSPRTVNYGYTF	TGTGCCAGCAGTCCCCGGACAGTTAACTATGGCTACACCTTC
TRBV5-1	-	-	TRBJ2-2	CASSTGRQGMRTGELFF	TGCGCCAGCAGCACCGGGAGACAGGGAATGAGGACCGGGGAGCTGTTTTTT
TRBV7-2	TRBD1	-	TRBJ1-4	CASSFGQGNNEKLFF	TGTGCCAGCAGCTTTGGACAGGGGAACAATGAAAAACTGTTTTTT
TRBV4-1	-	few	TRBJ2-5	CASSQTGLQETQYF	TGCGCCAGCAGCCAAACGGGACTCCAAGAGACCCAGTACTTC
TRBV7-3	-	-	TRBJ2-5	CASSLSGGRMETQYF	TGTGCCAGCAGCTTATCCGGGGGGCGCATGGAGACCCAGTACTTC
TRBV29-1	-	few	TRBJ2-3	CSVGKATDTQYF	TGCAGCGTTGGGAAGGCCACAGATACGCAGTATTTT
TRBV14	TRBD2	-	TRBJ2-7	CASSQRGGVAGGPTREQYF	TGTGCCAGCAGCCAACGAGGCGGGGTAGCGGGAGGGCCGACTCGGGAGCAGTACTTC
TRBV4-2	-	few	TRBJ1-2	CASSQEGQSLDYGYTF	TGTGCCAGCAGCCAAGAAGGCCAGTCTCTGGACTATGGCTACACCTTC
TRBV2	-	-	TRBJ1-2	CAIDSRRGYTF	TGTGCCATCGACAGTCGTCGGGGCTACACCTTC
TRBV20-1	-	few	TRBJ2-1	CRASGALGQFF	TGCAGGGCGTCAGGGGCACTTGGGCAGTTCTTC
TRBV5-6	-	-	TRBJ2-7	CASSPYPGLMYEQYF	TGTGCCAGCAGCCCGTATCCGGGACTGATGTACGAGCAGTACTTC
TRBV30	-	few	TRBJ1-1	CAWGQLNTEAFF	TGTGCCTGGGGACAGTTGAACACTGAAGCTTTCTTT
TRBV5-1	TRBD1	-	TRBJ2-3	CASSPGQGPTDTQYF	TGCGCCAGCAGCCCCGGACAGGGCCCCACAGATACGCAGTATTTT
TRBV7-2	-	-	TRBJ2-5	CASSLVGLGTSETQYF	TGTGCCAGCAGCTTAGTTGGGTTAGGGACATCGGAGACCCAGTACTTC